This T cell receptor beta chain was captured in a study of shared clonotypes between healthy human individuals. The table came from immunoSEQ multiplex PCR; TCRdb's copy has only in-frame clones and leaves some out. The data show more than 550,000 clones, 90% seen once. Study-wide points: Clonotypes shared by all four donors outscored non-shared clonotypes in generation probability. What rarefaction showed was incomplete sorted-subset sequencing despite large depth.

In germline, CDR1 is LNHDA, CDR2 SQIVND (reference sequence). CDR3 size: 15 residues. V lost 1 base to trimming and J lost 3 bases, with 13 bases between them. Of note for this clone: No antigen is known for it.

The sequence came from a man younger than 30 in good health. Some clones in this sample may be carry-over from other donors' samples. The chain carries TRBV19 and TRBJ2-7; perhaps TRBD1 as D (5 bases). Sequencing was carried out using memory CD8+ T cells from PBMCs. Subset defined: CD45RO+ cells pooled with CCR7-negative TemRA cells. CDR3 loop: CASSIGQGEFYEQYF. The CDR3 nucleotides are TGTGCCAGTAGTATAGGGCAGGGTGAGTTCTACGAGCAGTACTTC. Using reference TRBV19 and TRBJ2-7 for the parts outside the CDR3, the full variable domain is DGGITQSPKYLFRKEGQNVTLSCEQNLNHDAMYWYRQDPGQGLRLIYYSQIVNDFQKGDIAEGYSVSREKKESFPLTVTSAQKNPTAFYLCASSIGQGEFYEQYFGPGTRLTVT.